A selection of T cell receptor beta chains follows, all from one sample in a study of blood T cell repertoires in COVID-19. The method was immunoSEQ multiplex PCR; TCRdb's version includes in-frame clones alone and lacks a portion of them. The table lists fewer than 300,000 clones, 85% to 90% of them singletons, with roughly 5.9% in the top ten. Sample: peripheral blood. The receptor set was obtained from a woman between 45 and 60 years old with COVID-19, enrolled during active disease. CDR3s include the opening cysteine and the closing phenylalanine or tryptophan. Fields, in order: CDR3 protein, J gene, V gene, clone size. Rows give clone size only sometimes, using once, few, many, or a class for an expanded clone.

CAISKWGSSGDNEQFF,TRBJ2-1,TRBV10-3,-
CASSPATGVHSPLHF,TRBJ1-6,TRBV27,once
CASRKGGTGATYGYTF,TRBJ1-2,TRBV7-2,-
CASSRQGFQGNEQFF,TRBJ2-1,TRBV5-1,once
CASSYGLSGSYNEQFF,TRBJ2-1,TRBV6-2/TRBV6-3,-
CASSIGAGESYNEQFF,TRBJ2-1,TRBV19,-
CATHPGGGSFYGVETQYF,TRBJ2-5,TRBV25-1,once
CASSLASGRGEDTQYF,TRBJ2-3,TRBV5-1,-
CASALLFSGQPQHF,TRBJ1-5,TRBV12-5,-
CASSHPGQETQYF,TRBJ2-5,TRBV5-4,-
CASSDDRSVNEKLFF,TRBJ1-4,TRBV10-2,once
CASSPTSGEPQHF,TRBJ1-5,TRBV6-2/TRBV6-3,-
CASSGSENSPLHF,TRBJ1-6,TRBV25-1,-
CASSPGTGYYEQYF,TRBJ2-7,TRBV5-1,once
CASSLDSRAGGTYEQFF,TRBJ2-1,TRBV11-3,-
CASERDRGTDTQYF,TRBJ2-3,TRBV2,-
CASSLISYEQYF,TRBJ2-7,TRBV7-9,-
CASSWDYEKLFF,TRBJ1-4,TRBV5-1,-
CASSIGTGRSYNEQFF,TRBJ2-1,TRBV19,-
CASSVIEAVNYGYTF,TRBJ1-2,TRBV2,-
CASSESLPGANVLTF,TRBJ2-6,TRBV25-1,-
CASSPTRQVGPDTQYF,TRBJ2-3,TRBV18,-
CASSPRTSVYNEQFF,TRBJ2-1,TRBV4-3,-
CATSRRDRGIYGYTF,TRBJ1-2,TRBV15,-
CASSPNRGLETQYF,TRBJ2-5,TRBV5-4,-
CAWSSGAQTQYF,TRBJ2-5,TRBV30,-
CASSPGLVGNEQFF,TRBJ2-1,TRBV7-8,-
CASRLDSRSDIQYF,TRBJ2-4,TRBV5-4,-
CASSIGGTSMGYTGELFF,TRBJ2-2,TRBV19,-
CASSQGLAGDNEQFF,TRBJ2-1,TRBV18,-
CASSMQPGTSNDEQFF,TRBJ2-1,TRBV19,-
CAIRGTSGGVEQFF,TRBJ2-1,TRBV10-3,-
CASSLIAGGYEQYF,TRBJ2-7,TRBV5-1,-
CASSQGAREGDTQYF,TRBJ2-3,TRBV3-1/TRBV3-2,-
CASSTGTSPLSGNTIYF,TRBJ1-3,TRBV28,-
CASSTHQGWATNEKLFF,TRBJ1-4,TRBV27,-
CATGQGETQYF,TRBJ2-5,TRBV7-6,-